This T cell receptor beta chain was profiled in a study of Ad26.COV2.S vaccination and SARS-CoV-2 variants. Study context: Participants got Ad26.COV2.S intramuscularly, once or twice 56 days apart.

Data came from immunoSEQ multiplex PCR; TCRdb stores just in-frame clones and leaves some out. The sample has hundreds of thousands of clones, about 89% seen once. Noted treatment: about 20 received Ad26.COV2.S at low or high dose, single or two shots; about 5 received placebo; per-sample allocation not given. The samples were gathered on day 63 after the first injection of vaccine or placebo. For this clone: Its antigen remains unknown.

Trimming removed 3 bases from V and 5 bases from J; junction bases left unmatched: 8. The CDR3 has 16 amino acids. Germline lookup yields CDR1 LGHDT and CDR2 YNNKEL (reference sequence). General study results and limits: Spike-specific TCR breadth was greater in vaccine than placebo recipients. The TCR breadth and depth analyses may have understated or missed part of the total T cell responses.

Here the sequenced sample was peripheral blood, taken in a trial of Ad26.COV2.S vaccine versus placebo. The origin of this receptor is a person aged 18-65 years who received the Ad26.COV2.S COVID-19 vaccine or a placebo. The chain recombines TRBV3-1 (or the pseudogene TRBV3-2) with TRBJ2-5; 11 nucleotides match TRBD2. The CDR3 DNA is TGTGCCAGCAGCCAGTCAACTAGCGGGAGAAGCGAGACCCAGTACTTC. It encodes CASSQSTSGRSETQYF.